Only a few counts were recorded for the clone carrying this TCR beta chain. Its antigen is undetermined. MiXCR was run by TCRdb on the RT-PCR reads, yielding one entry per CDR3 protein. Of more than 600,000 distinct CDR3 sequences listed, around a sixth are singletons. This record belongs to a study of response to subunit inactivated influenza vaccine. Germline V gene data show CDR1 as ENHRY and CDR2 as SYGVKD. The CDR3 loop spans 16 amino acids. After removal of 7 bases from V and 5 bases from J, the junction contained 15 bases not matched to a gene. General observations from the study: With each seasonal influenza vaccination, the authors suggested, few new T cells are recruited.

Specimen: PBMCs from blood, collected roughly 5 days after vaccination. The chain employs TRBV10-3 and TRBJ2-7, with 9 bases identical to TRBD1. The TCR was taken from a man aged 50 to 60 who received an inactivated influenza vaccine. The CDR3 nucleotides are TGTGCCATCACCTCGGACAGGGGCCACGCTCGGAACGAGCAGTACTTC. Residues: CAITSDRGHARNEQYF.